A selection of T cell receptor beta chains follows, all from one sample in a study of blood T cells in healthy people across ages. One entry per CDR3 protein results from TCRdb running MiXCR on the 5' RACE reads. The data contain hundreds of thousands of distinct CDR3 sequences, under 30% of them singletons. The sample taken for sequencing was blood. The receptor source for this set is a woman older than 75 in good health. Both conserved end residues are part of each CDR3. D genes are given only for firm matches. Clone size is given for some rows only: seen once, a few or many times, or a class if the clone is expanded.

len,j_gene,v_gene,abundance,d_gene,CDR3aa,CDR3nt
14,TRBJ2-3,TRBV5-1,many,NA,CASSLVTPTDTQYF,TGCGCCAGCAGCTTGGTTACCCCCACAGATACGCAGTATTTT
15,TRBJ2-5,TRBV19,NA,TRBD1,CSSGGGQGVQETQYF,TGTTCCAGCGGCGGTGGACAGGGGGTACAAGAGACCCAGTACTTC
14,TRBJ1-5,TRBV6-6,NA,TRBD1,CASSTLQGAQPQHF,TGTGCCAGCAGTACCCTACAGGGGGCTCAGCCCCAGCATTTT
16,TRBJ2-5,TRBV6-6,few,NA,CASSSPRDSLQEAQYF,TGTGCCAGCAGTTCCCCACGGGACTCCTTACAAGAGGCCCAGTACTTC
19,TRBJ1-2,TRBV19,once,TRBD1,CASGSSPTGGDNLGYGYTF,TGTGCCAGTGGTTCCAGCCCCACAGGGGGCGATAACTTGGGCTATGGCTACACCTTC
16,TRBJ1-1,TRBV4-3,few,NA,CASSQDIQTMNTEAFF,TGCGCCAGCAGCCAAGATATACAGACAATGAACACTGAAGCTTTCTTT
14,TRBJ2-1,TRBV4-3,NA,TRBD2,CASSRQRGLETQFF,TGCGCCAGCAGCCGTCAACGGGGACTAGAGACCCAGTTCTTC
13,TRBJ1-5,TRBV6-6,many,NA,CASSSRRDQPQHF,TGTGCCAGCAGTTCGAGAAGGGACCAGCCCCAGCATTTT
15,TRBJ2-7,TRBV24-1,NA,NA,CATSVVSRGPYEQYF,TGTGCCACCAGTGTGGTGTCCCGAGGGCCTTACGAGCAGTACTTC
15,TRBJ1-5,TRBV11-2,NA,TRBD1,CASSLGGQGSQPQHF,TGTGCCAGCAGCTTAGGGGGACAGGGCAGTCAGCCCCAGCATTTT
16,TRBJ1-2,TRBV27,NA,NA,CASLEIIISNNYGYTF,TGTGCCAGTCTAGAAATAATCATTAGCAATAACTATGGCTACACCTTC
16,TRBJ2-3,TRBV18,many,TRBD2,CASSPPGGVVTDTQYF,TGTGCCAGCTCACCGCCGGGGGGGGTTGTTACAGATACGCAGTATTTT
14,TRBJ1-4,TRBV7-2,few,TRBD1,CASSLTGGLEKLFF,TGTGCCAGCAGCCTAACAGGGGGACTTGAAAAACTGTTTTTT
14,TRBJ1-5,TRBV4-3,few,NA,CASSPGLSHQPQHF,TGCGCCAGCAGCCCGGGACTCTCTCATCAGCCCCAGCATTTT
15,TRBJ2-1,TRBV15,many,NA,CATIGGGSSYNEQFF,TGTGCCACAATCGGGGGCGGGAGCTCCTACAATGAGCAGTTCTTC
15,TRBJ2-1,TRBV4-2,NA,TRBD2,CASSLGLGVPNERFF,TGTGCCAGCAGCCTCGGACTAGGGGTGCCGAATGAGCGGTTCTTC
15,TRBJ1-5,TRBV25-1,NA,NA,CASSDWWDSNQPQHF,TGTGCCAGCAGTGATTGGTGGGATAGCAATCAGCCCCAGCATTTT
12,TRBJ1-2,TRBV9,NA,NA,CASSKRSGGYTF,TGTGCCAGCAGCAAAAGGTCCGGGGGCTACACCTTC
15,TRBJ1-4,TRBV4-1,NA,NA,CASSQVRGTNEKLFF,TGCGCCAGCAGCCAAGTAAGGGGAACTAATGAAAAACTGTTTTTT
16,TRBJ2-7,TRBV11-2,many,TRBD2,CASSLGFSGASYEQYF,TGTGCCAGCAGCTTAGGTTTTAGCGGGGCCTCCTACGAGCAGTACTTC
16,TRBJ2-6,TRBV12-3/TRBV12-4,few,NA,CASSFPLDAGADVLTF,TGTGCCAGCAGTTTTCCACTGGACGCTGGGGCCGACGTCCTGACTTTC
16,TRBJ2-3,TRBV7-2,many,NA,CASSLVATGSTDTQYF,TGTGCCAGCAGCTTAGTTGCGACAGGTTCCACAGATACGCAGTATTTT
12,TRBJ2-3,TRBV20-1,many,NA,CSARDGGYTQYF,TGCAGTGCTAGAGATGGCGGGTATACGCAGTATTTT
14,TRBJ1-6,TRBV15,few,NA,CATSRVGVGSPLHF,TGTGCCACCAGCAGAGTAGGAGTGGGTTCACCCCTCCACTTT
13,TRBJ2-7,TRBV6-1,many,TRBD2,CASRSGGAYEQYF,TGTGCCAGCCGTAGCGGGGGAGCGTACGAGCAGTACTTC
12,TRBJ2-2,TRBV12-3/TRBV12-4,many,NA,CASSSFTGELFF,TGTGCCAGCAGTTCTTTTACCGGGGAGCTGTTTTTT
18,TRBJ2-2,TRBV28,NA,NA,CASSSPMDPNSYTGELFF,TGTGCCAGCAGTTCCCCTATGGACCCTAACTCCTACACCGGGGAGCTGTTTTTT
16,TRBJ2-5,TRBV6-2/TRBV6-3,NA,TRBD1,CASSYTAGTGNNEQYF,TGTGCCAGCAGTTATACCGCCGGGACAGGGAACAATGAGCAGTACTTC
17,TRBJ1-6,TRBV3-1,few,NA,CASSQDVFTGIDSPLHF,TGTGCCAGCAGCCAAGACGTGTTCACAGGGATAGATTCACCCCTCCACTTT
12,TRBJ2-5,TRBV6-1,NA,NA,CASSEVGETQYF,TGTGCCAGCAGTGAAGTCGGCGAGACCCAGTACTTC
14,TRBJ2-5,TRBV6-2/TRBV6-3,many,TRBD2,CASSYSRGSETQYF,TGTGCCAGCAGTTACTCGCGGGGGTCAGAGACCCAGTACTTC
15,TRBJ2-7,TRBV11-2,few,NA,CASSPSLGSGYEQDF,TGTGCCAGCAGCCCCTCTTTAGGTAGCGGCTACGAGCAGGACTTC
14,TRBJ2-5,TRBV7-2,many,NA,CASSATGRGETQYF,TGTGCCAGCAGCGCGACGGGTCGGGGGGAGACCCAGTACTTC
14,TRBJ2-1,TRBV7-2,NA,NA,CASGMRGSYNERFF,TGTGCCAGCGGGATGCGGGGCTCCTACAATGAGCGGTTCTTC
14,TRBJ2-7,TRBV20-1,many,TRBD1,CSAFSGTGYYEQYF,TGCAGTGCTTTCTCCGGGACAGGGTACTACGAGCAGTACTTC
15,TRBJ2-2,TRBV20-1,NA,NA,CSARADEKVTGELFF,TGCAGTGCTAGAGCCGACGAGAAGGTCACCGGGGAGCTGTTTTTT
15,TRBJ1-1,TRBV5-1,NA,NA,CASSRSGGQNTEAFF,TGCGCCAGCAGCCGTTCGGGGGGCCAGAACACTGAAGCTTTCTTT
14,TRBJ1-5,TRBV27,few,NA,CASSSRRSNQPQHF,TGTGCCAGCAGTTCGAGACGTAGCAATCAGCCCCAGCATTTT
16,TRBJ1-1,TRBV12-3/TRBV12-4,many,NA,CASSFPLTTANTEAFF,TGTGCCAGCAGTTTCCCCCTCACGACAGCTAACACTGAAGCTTTCTTT
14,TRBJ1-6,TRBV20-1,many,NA,CSARPQGPNSPLHF,TGCAGTGCTAGACCCCAAGGGCCGAATTCACCCCTCCACTTT
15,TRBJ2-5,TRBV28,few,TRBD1,CASSLGTGEFETQYF,TGTGCCAGCAGTTTGGGGACAGGGGAGTTCGAGACCCAGTACTTC
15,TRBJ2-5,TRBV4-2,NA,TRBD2,CASSQGASGQGTQYF,TGTGCCAGCAGCCAAGGGGCTAGCGGGCAAGGGACCCAGTACTTC
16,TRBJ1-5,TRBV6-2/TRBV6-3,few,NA,CASSYSPGSLGQPQHF,TGTGCCAGCAGTTACTCGCCAGGGTCCCTGGGGCAGCCCCAGCATTTT
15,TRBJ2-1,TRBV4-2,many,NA,CASNPVGGGPNEQFF,TGTGCCAGCAACCCAGTAGGGGGAGGCCCCAATGAGCAGTTCTTC
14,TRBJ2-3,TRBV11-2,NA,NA,CASSLEGSEDTQYF,TGTGCCAGCAGCTTAGAGGGGAGTGAGGATACGCAGTATTTT
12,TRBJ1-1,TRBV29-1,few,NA,CSVAQGITEAFF,TGCAGCGTTGCACAGGGAATCACTGAAGCTTTCTTT
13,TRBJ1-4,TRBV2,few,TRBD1,CASKGQTNEKRFF,TGTGCCAGCAAGGGACAGACTAATGAAAAACGGTTTTTT
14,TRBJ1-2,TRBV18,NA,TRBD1,CASSPGTGFDGYTF,TGTGCCAGCTCACCAGGGACAGGGTTCGATGGCTACACCTTC
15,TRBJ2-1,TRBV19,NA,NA,CASSMVAGPYNEQFF,TGTGCCAGTAGTATGGTGGCAGGGCCATACAATGAGCAGTTCTTC
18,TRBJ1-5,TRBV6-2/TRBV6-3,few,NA,CASSYSIFRGGGNQPQHF,TGTGCCAGCAGTTACTCGATCTTCAGGGGAGGGGGCAATCAGCCCCAGCATTTT
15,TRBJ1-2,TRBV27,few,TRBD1,CASSKDRGTSYGYTF,TGTGCCAGCAGTAAGGACAGGGGGACCTCCTATGGCTACACCTTC
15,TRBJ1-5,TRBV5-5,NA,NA,CASSWGALSNQPQHF,TGTGCCAGCAGTTGGGGTGCCCTTAGCAATCAGCCCCAGCATTTT
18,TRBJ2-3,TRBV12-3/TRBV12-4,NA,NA,CASSFGPHWSARTDTQYF,TGTGCCAGCAGTTTTGGGCCCCACTGGAGCGCGAGAACAGATACGCAGTATTTT
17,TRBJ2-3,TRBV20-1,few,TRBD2,CSARALRLAGITDAQYF,TGCAGTGCTAGAGCCCTCCGACTAGCGGGAATCACAGATGCGCAGTATTTT
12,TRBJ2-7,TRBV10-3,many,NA,CATRDTDYEQYF,TGTGCCACCCGGGACACCGACTACGAGCAGTACTTC
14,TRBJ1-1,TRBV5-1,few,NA,CASSPIPDGTEAFF,TGCGCCAGCAGCCCCATCCCAGATGGCACTGAAGCTTTCTTT